The 32 T cell receptor beta chains below were found in one sample sequenced in a study of Graves' ophthalmopathy and Graves' hyperthyroidism. RNA transcripts were the source from which TCR beta CDR3 regions were amplified. Scientists carried out first-round RT-PCR using HTBI primers and then a second-round multiplex PCR. Using its own MiXCR run on the multiplex PCR reads, TCRdb lists one record per CDR3 protein. This table has 500,000 to 800,000 distinct CDR3 sequences, roughly two fifths appearing once. Input material: peripheral blood. The receptors derive from an adult man with Graves' ophthalmopathy.

Of note for this clonotype: Without the conserved terminal phenylalanine or tryptophan, this CDR3 likely stems from a read error. This sequence joins TRBV7-2 and TRBJ2-6; 9 bases are a match to TRBD1. J was trimmed by 0 bases and V by 4 bases; bases with no gene match: 4. This CDR3 contains 17 residues. Germline V lookup: CDR1 SGHTA, CDR2 FQGNSA. CDR3 DNA: TGTGCCAGCAGCTACCGGGACAGGGACTCTGGGGCCAACGTCCTGACTCCA. Amino acids: CASSYRDRDSGANVLTP.

This clonotype was counted ten times or more. The chain has TRBV2 and TRBJ1-5; 8 nucleotides line up with TRBD1. The germline V gene has CDR1 SNHLY and CDR2 FYNNEI. The V gene end was trimmed by 6 bases and the J gene end by 1 base; junction bases not matched to a gene: 8. The CDR3 runs to 16 residues. CDR3 sequence reads: CASSQDRVRSNQPQHF. CDR3 bases: TGTGCCAGCAGCCAGGACAGGGTAAGAAGCAATCAGCCCCAGCATTTT.

The chain carries TRBV12-3 or TRBV12-4 and TRBJ2-2; 11 positions agree with TRBD2. The junction had 2 bases not matched to a gene; V was cut back by 3 bases and J by 2 bases. This CDR3 is 16 amino acids long. In DNA form, the CDR3 reads TGTGCCAGCAGTTTCGGGACTAGCGGAAACACCGGGGAGCTGTTTTTT. It specifies CASSFGTSGNTGELFF.

This clonotype was observed many times. The chain has TRBV10-3 and TRBJ2-7; 7 nucleotides line up with TRBD1. V trimming: 0 bases; J trimming: 4 bases; junction bases outside the gene matches: 9. Germline V gene data show CDR1 as ENHRY and CDR2 as SYGVKD. This CDR3 spans 16 amino acids. CDR3 amino acids: CAISESGQKKLYEQYF. CDR3 nucleotides: TGTGCCATCAGTGAGTCGGGACAGAAGAAGCTTTACGAGCAGTACTTC.

This clonotype was seen many times. The chain recombines TRBV25-1 with TRBJ1-1, with no clear D. Germline CDR1 is MGHDK and CDR2 is SYGVNS. There are 13 residues in the CDR3. Trimming took 1 base from V and 3 from J, leaving 6 bases between them. Here the CDR3 reads CASSESGYTEAFF. CDR3 DNA: TGTGCCAGCAGTGAATCTGGGTACACTGAAGCTTTCTTT.

In the case of this clonotype: A much larger clone lies one base from this, so it may be a read error. The V gene is TRBV19, the J gene TRBJ2-5, with 8 nucleotides matching TRBD2. The CDR3 has 13 amino acids. Per the germline V gene, CDR1 is LNHDA and CDR2 is SQIVND (reference sequence). The CDR3 sequence is CASTGGFQETQDF. The CDR3 bases are TGTGCCAGTACGGGGGGGTTCCAAGAGACCCAGGACTTC.

This clonotype was seen only a few times. V usage is TRBV9 and J usage is TRBJ1-2, with 8 bases matching TRBD1. Per the germline V gene, CDR1 is SGDLS and CDR2 is YYNGEE. V trimming: 0 bases; J trimming: 3 bases; junction bases outside the gene matches: 7. The CDR3 totals 16 residues. CDR3 sequence: CASSVARTGLYYGYTF. The CDR3 DNA reads as TGTGCCAGCAGCGTAGCTCGGACAGGGTTATACTATGGCTACACCTTC.

The rearrangement uses TRBV25-1 and TRBJ1-6, with no clear D. Germline loops: CDR1 MGHDK, CDR2 SYGVNS. This CDR3 is built from 14 residues. V lost 8 bases to trimming and J lost 6 bases, with 14 bases between them. As DNA, the CDR3 is TGTGCCAGCTGTTCATGGGGTTCTAATTCACCCCTCCACTTT. It is translated as CASCSWGSNSPLHF.

The chain recombines TRBV7-3 with TRBJ1-5, with 9 nucleotides matching TRBD1. This CDR3 has 14 amino acids. Trimming removed 4 bases from V and 7 bases from J; junction bases left unmatched: 5. CDR1 SGHTA and CDR2 FQGTGA come from the germline V gene. The CDR3 nucleotides are TGTGCCAGCAGCTCACAGGGGGCGGCCCAGCCCCAGCATTTT. This codes for CASSSQGAAQPQHF.

This chain links TRBV20-1 with TRBJ1-6, with D possibly being TRBD1 (5 bases). Germline V CDR1 and CDR2: DFQATT, SNEGSKA (reference sequence). V was trimmed by 2 bases and J by 0 bases, leaving 14 bases between them. The CDR3 spans 17 residues. CDR3 nucleotide sequence: TGCAGTGCTAGACCCGCGGGGGTTATCTCCTATAATTCACCCCTCCACTTT. Amino acid sequence: CSARPAGVISYNSPLHF.

Ten or more counts support this clonotype. This rearrangement joins TRBV7-2 to TRBJ1-6; D gene ambiguous. Trimming pared 5 bases from V and 4 bases from J, leaving 9 bases between. Germline loops: CDR1 SGHTA, CDR2 FQGNSA. This CDR3 has 14 residues. CDR3 sequence (DNA): TGTGCCAGCAGCCCGATCAGTTATAATTCACCCCTCCACTTT. Encoded protein: CASSPISYNSPLHF.

This clonotype has more than one count but fewer than ten. The rearrangement links TRBV12-3 or TRBV12-4 to TRBJ2-2, with D possibly matching TRBD1 (6 bases). Trimming stripped 1 base from V and 3 bases from J, with 9 bases between. The length of the CDR3 is 15 residues. Here the CDR3 DNA reads TGTGCCAGCAGTTTAGGATGGACAGACACCGGGGAGCTGTTTTTT. Protein: CASSLGWTDTGELFF.

DNA for the CDR3: TGTGCCTGGAGGAGTTGGGGGGCCGGAGAGACCCAGTACTTC. It is translated as CAWRSWGAGETQYF. The chain carries TRBV30 and TRBJ2-5; D may be TRBD1 or TRBD2 (6 bases each). CDR3 size: 14 residues. The germline V gene has CDR1 GTSNPN and CDR2 SVGIG (reference sequence). V was pared by 3 bases and J by 4 bases, with 15 bases between.

Details on this clonotype: Compared with germline, one end of the junction differs, possibly owing to a read error. V and J are TRBV10-3 and TRBJ1-1; TRBD1 might be the D (6 bases). Germline CDR1 and CDR2: ENHRY and SYGVKD. The CDR3 spans 15 residues. The DNA for the CDR3 is TGTGCCAGCAGTAGACAAAGAGGGGGGGACACTGAAGCTTTCTTT. Amino acid sequence: CASSRQRGGDTEAFF.

The chain joins TRBV2 to TRBJ2-2; 11 bases are a match to TRBD2. The CDR3 length is 16 residues. The V gene's germline CDR1 is SNHLY and CDR2 FYNNEI. Germline trimming cut 5 bases from V and 8 bases from J; bases unmatched to any gene: 10. As DNA, the CDR3 is TGTGCCAGCAGTAAGGGGACTAGCGGAGAATGGGGGGAGCTGTTTTTT. Protein sequence: CASSKGTSGEWGELFF. Variable domain in full (rest from reference TRBV2 and TRBJ2-2): EPEVTQTPSHQVTQMGQEVILRCVPISNHLYFYWYRQILGQKVEFLVSFYNNEISEKSEIFDDQFSVERPDGSNFTLKIRSTKLEDSAMYFCASSKGTSGEWGELFFGEGSRLTVL.

The chain combines TRBV7-9 with TRBJ2-7; D possibly corresponds to TRBD2 (5 bases). The CDR3 is 14 amino acids. Trimming took 1 base from V and 4 from J, leaving 11 bases between them. CDR1 SEHNR and CDR2 FQNEAQ come from the germline V gene (reference sequence). The CDR3: CASSLGGLGYEQYF. The CDR3 nucleotides are TGTGCCAGCAGCTTAGGAGGGCTGGGTTACGAGCAGTACTTC. The full variable domain, completed using reference TRBV7-9 and TRBJ2-7, is DTGVSQNPRHKITKRGQNVTFRCDPISEHNRLYWYRQTLGQGPEFLTYFQNEAQLEKSRLLSDRFSAERPKGSFSTLEIQRTEQGDSAMYLCASSLGGLGYEQYFGPGTRLTVT.

This clonotype was picked up many times. The chain uses TRBV2 and TRBJ1-5, with no clear D. The germline gives CDR1 SNHLY, CDR2 FYNNEI. The V and J ends lost 6 bases and 0 bases respectively, with 12 bases between them. The CDR3 covers 15 residues. The CDR3 loop is CASRTTFDSNQPQHF. CDR3 DNA: TGTGCCAGCAGGACGACATTTGATAGCAATCAGCCCCAGCATTTT.

The sample holds a few counts of this clonotype. The gene calls are TRBV13 and TRBJ1-2, with 8 nucleotides matching TRBD1. Germline CDR1 and CDR2: PRHDT and FYEKMQ (reference sequence). This CDR3 comprises 16 residues. J was trimmed by 0 bases and V by 5 bases; bases with no gene match: 8. CDR3 sequence (DNA): TGTGCCAGCAGCGCGTGGACAGGGCCGACTAACTATGGCTACACCTTC. This encodes CASSAWTGPTNYGYTF.

The V and J genes are TRBV7-2 and TRBJ2-5; D possibly corresponds to TRBD2 (7 bases). The J call may not be correct, given that the DNA end is closer to TRBJ2-1. Germline-derived CDR1 and CDR2 are SGHTA and FQGNSA. The CDR3 covers 16 residues. CDR3 sequence reads: CASSPRQDGGWNEQFF. CDR3 sequence (DNA): TGTGCCAGCAGCCCCAGACAGGACGGGGGGTGGAATGAGCAGTTCTTC.

This clonotype was seen ten or more times. J is TRBJ2-5 and V is TRBV20-1, with D perhaps given as TRBD1 or TRBD2 (5 bases each). The CDR3 runs to 12 residues. Trimming took off 5 bases at V and 4 bases at J, with 11 bases between the two ends. CDR1 and CDR2 from the germline V gene are DFQATT and SNEGSKA (reference sequence). The CDR3: CSALGRAETQYF. The CDR3 nucleotides read TGCAGTGCTTTGGGACGGGCAGAGACCCAGTACTTC.

This chain joins TRBV7-2 and TRBJ1-2; a weak D match, TRBD1 (5 bases). Per the germline V gene, CDR1 is SGHTA and CDR2 is FQGNSA. Trimming left V 5 bases short and J 6 bases short, with 25 bases between. The CDR3 loop spans 17 amino acids. The DNA for the CDR3 is TGTGCCAGCAGCGCATTCGCCCGGGGGAATCTGGGTGATGGCTACACCTTC. Its translation: CASSAFARGNLGDGYTF.

Points on this clonotype: This may arise from a read error, as a much more abundant clone is one base away. This rearrangement joins TRBV9 to TRBJ1-4; D is possibly TRBD1 (5 bases). From germline, CDR1 is SGDLS and CDR2 YYNGEE. This CDR3 has 15 residues. Here the CDR3 reads CASSPTGRINEKLVF. For the CDR3, the DNA is TGTGCCAGCAGCCCGACGGGACGGATTAATGAAAAACTGGTTTTT. Variable domain in full (rest from reference TRBV9 and TRBJ1-4): DSGVTQTPKHLITATGQRVTLRCSPRSGDLSVYWYQQSLDQGLQFLIQYYNGEERAKGNILERFSAQQFPDLHSELNLSSLELGDSALYFCASSPTGRINEKLVFGSGTQLSVL.

The CDR3 nucleotides are TGTGCCAGCAGCTTAGCGGGGCGGCGCACAGATACGCAGTATTTT. Residues: CASSLAGRRTDTQYF. The rearrangement joins TRBV7-8 to TRBJ2-3, with D possibly matching TRBD1 (5 bases). CDR1 is SGHVS, CDR2 FQNEAQ, per germline. CDR3 length equals 15 residues. The V and J ends lost 0 bases and 1 base respectively, with 8 bases between them. Based on the CDR3 plus reference TRBV7-8 and TRBJ2-3, the full variable domain is GAGVSQSPRYKVAKRGQDVALRCDPISGHVSLFWYQQALGQGPEFLTYFQNEAQLDKSGLPSDRFFAERPEGSVSTLKIQRTQQEDSAVYLCASSLAGRRTDTQYFGPGTRLTVL.

The V and J genes are TRBV19 and TRBJ1-4; TRBD1 agrees at 9 bases. This CDR3 contains 15 residues. Per germline, CDR1 LNHDA and CDR2 SQIVND (reference sequence). The trim removed 6 bases at V and 8 bases at J, leaving 10 bases unmatched. The CDR3 sequence is CASRRGQGRGEKLFF. CDR3 DNA sequence: TGTGCCAGTAGACGGGGACAGGGTAGGGGCGAAAAACTGTTTTTT.

This clonotype was found a few times. For the CDR3, the DNA is TGTGCCAGCAGTGGTTCAGACGACTATGGCTACACCTTC. It specifies CASSGSDDYGYTF. The chain has TRBV6-1 and TRBJ1-2; D not resolved. Germline CDR1 is MNHNS and CDR2 is SASEGT. Trimming took 4 bases from V and 3 from J, leaving 9 bases between them. This CDR3 comprises 13 residues.

For this clonotype: Given a much more abundant clone one base away, this may be a read error. V usage is TRBV19 and J usage is TRBJ2-5; TRBD2 matches at 7 bases. This CDR3 has 14 residues. The V gene's germline CDR1 is LNHDA and CDR2 SQIVND (reference sequence). V dropped 7 bases and J dropped 7; count of bases not matched to a gene: 12. CDR3: CASNSTSARGTQYF. In DNA form, the CDR3 reads TGTGCCAGTAACAGTACTAGCGCCCGTGGGACCCAGTACTTC.

This clonotype was counted many times. This rearrangement joins TRBV20-1 to TRBJ1-2; D is uncertain. CDR1 is DFQATT and CDR2 is SNEGSKA in the germline V gene (reference sequence). The CDR3 is 12 residues long. V lost 5 bases, J lost 5 bases, and 12 bases lay in between. The CDR3 region has the DNA TGCAGTGCTCCCACTGGGCTATATGGCTACACCTTC. Amino acid sequence: CSAPTGLYGYTF.

There are many counts of this clonotype. The V call is TRBV29-1, the J call TRBJ1-1, with D possibly matching TRBD1 (6 bases). Trimming removed 4 bases from V and 4 bases from J, with 13 bases in between. The CDR3 is made up of 13 amino acids. CDR1 and CDR2 from the germline V gene are SQVTM and ANQGSEA. The CDR3 region has the DNA TGCAGCGTTGTGGTCAGGGGTGGCACTGAAGCTTTCTTT. This translates into CSVVVRGGTEAFF.

In this sample, this clonotype turned up many times. This rearrangement joins TRBV2 to TRBJ1-1, with TRBD1 matching over 7 bases. Trimming removed 6 bases from V and 3 bases from J; junction bases left unmatched: 7. Germline loops: CDR1 SNHLY, CDR2 FYNNEI. The CDR3 length is 14 residues. The DNA of the CDR3 is TGTGCCAGCAGATTAAGGGGGCTCGACACTGAAGCTTTCTTT. Translation gives CASRLRGLDTEAFF.

This clonotype was picked up a small number of times. The chain employs TRBV7-9 and TRBJ2-7; 7 nucleotides align to TRBD1. The germline V gene encodes CDR1 SEHNR and CDR2 FQNEAQ (reference sequence). The ends lost 8 bases at V and 5 bases at J; junction bases unmatched: 9. This CDR3 has 13 residues. This CDR3 is CASRKTGKNEQYF. CDR3 nucleotides: TGTGCCAGCCGCAAGACAGGGAAGAACGAGCAGTACTTC.

The rearrangement links TRBV10-3 to TRBJ2-7; 10 bases fit TRBD1. The trim removed 7 bases at V and 3 bases at J, leaving 3 bases unmatched. CDR3 length: 13 amino acids. Germline V gene lookup returns CDR1 ENHRY and CDR2 SYGVKD. CDR3 DNA sequence: TGTGCCATCAAGGGGACAGGGGACTACGAGCAGTACTTC. It encodes CAIKGTGDYEQYF.

The V call is TRBV9, the J call TRBJ1-2; 11 nucleotides align to TRBD1. The J segment lost 6 bases and the V segment lost 4 bases, leaving 8 bases of the junction unmatched. The CDR3 loop spans 15 amino acids. In germline, CDR1 is SGDLS, CDR2 YYNGEE. CDR3 in amino acids: CASSHPDRGLDGYTF. The CDR3 coding sequence is TGTGCCAGCAGCCACCCGGACAGGGGGCTGGATGGCTACACCTTC.